The text below deals with one T cell receptor beta chain. Germline V gives CDR1 SGDLS, CDR2 YYNGEE. This CDR3 has 16 amino acids. V was clipped by 0 bases and J by 1 base, with 8 bases between them. This sample was included in a study of blood T cell repertoires in COVID-19. In the study overall: COVID-19 samples from acute and convalescent phases originated in the United States, Italy and Spain. T cells, B-cell-depleted T cells, or PBMCs supplied cDNA or gDNA.

In the original processing: Reference gene primers were amplified, and this amplification served to estimate nucleated cell counts. Produced via immunoSEQ multiplex PCR; TCRdb's table is partial and in-frame only. V and J calls and clone size are as listed in that table; D and trimming were resolved from the DNA. The sample consists of about 210,000 clones, 80% to 90% of them appearing once. V gene TRBV9 combines with J gene TRBJ1-6; D perhaps matches TRBD1 (5 bases). The receptor comes from a man between 35 and 55 years old with acute or convalescent COVID-19. The sequencing sample was made of peripheral blood. In DNA form, the CDR3 reads TGTGCCAGCAGCGTAGACAGGTTGTCCTATAATTCACCCCTCCACTTT. Protein sequence: CASSVDRLSYNSPLHF.